These 15 T cell receptor beta chains were sequenced from one sample in a study of T cell changes during pregnancy in multiple sclerosis. Here immunoSEQ multiplex PCR was the method, and the copy in TCRdb shows in-frame clones only, minus some. The sample records around 56,000 clones, roughly nine tenths being singletons. This material consisted of CD4+ T cells from peripheral blood mononuclear cells, taken in the first trimester of pregnancy. The receptors shown here come from a female donor with multiple sclerosis, enrolled in a pregnancy study.

The rearrangement links TRBV14 to TRBJ1-1; no firm D call. Trimming shortened V by 6 bases and J by 6 bases, and 8 bases separated the two germline ends. There are 11 residues in the CDR3. Germline V lookup: CDR1 SGHDN, CDR2 FVKESK. This CDR3 reads CASSSYAEAFF. The CDR3 DNA reads as TGTGCCAGCAGTTCGTATGCTGAAGCTTTCTTT.

As DNA, the CDR3 is TGTGCCAGCAGATCGGGACTAGACAACACAGATACGCAGTATTTT. As protein: CASRSGLDNTDTQYF. The rearrangement links TRBV6-1 to TRBJ2-3, with TRBD2 matching over 8 bases. Trimming took 6 bases from V and 2 from J; bases not matched to a gene: 7. Germline V gives CDR1 MNHNS, CDR2 SASEGT. There are 15 residues in the CDR3.

This chain connects TRBV18 to TRBJ1-1; 7 nucleotides align to TRBD1. The germline V gene has CDR1 KGHSH and CDR2 LQKENI. The CDR3 is 18 residues long. V lost 3 bases to trimming and J lost 1 base; unmatched junction nucleotides: 14. The CDR3 spells CASSPVQGTTYTNTEAFF. In nucleotides, the CDR3 is TGTGCCAGCTCACCTGTACAGGGGACGACGTATACGAACACTGAAGCTTTCTTT.

This sequence joins TRBV30 and TRBJ2-7, with 8 bases fitting TRBD2. There are 15 residues in the CDR3. Germline loops: CDR1 GTSNPN, CDR2 SVGIG (reference sequence). Losses at the gene ends were 3 bases for V and 3 bases for J; bases not matched to a gene: 10. This chain's CDR3 is CAWSIGTSWGYEQYF. The CDR3 bases are TGTGCCTGGAGCATAGGGACTAGTTGGGGCTACGAGCAGTACTTC.

The chain has TRBV5-1 and TRBJ2-5, with a possible D match to TRBD1 (6 bases). The DNA matches TRBJ2-7 better at its end, which makes the J call doubtful. The CDR3 contains 16 residues. Germline V CDR1 and CDR2: SGHRS, YFSETQ. The CDR3 region is CASSPRTARSSYEQYF. DNA for the CDR3: TGCGCCAGCAGCCCCCGGACAGCCAGGAGCTCCTACGAGCAGTACTTC.

In regard to this clone: The junction departs from the called germline gene at one end, perhaps through a read error. The rearrangement joins TRBV7-2 to TRBJ1-1; D ambiguous. The germline gives CDR1 SGHTA, CDR2 FQGNSA. The CDR3 is 12 residues long. CDR3 DNA: TGTGCCAGCAGTCGCTCCACCCCTGAGGCTTTCTTT. It encodes CASSRSTPEAFF.

The CDR3 nucleotides read TGTGCCAGCAGCCATGCCGGGACAGGGGGCAACTATGGCTACACCTTC. It encodes CASSHAGTGGNYGYTF. V and J are TRBV14 and TRBJ1-2, with 12 positions matching TRBD1. The junction had 4 bases not matched to a gene; V was cut back by 3 bases and J by 2 bases. Germline loops: CDR1 SGHDN, CDR2 FVKESK. This CDR3 has 16 residues.

This rearrangement joins TRBV27 to TRBJ2-7; 8 bases fit TRBD1. This CDR3 is 14 amino acids long. V shed 3 bases and J 2 bases; nucleotides not matched to a gene: 3. Germline CDR1 and CDR2: MNHEY and SMNVEV (reference sequence). The CDR3 is CASSFGDRPYEQYF. DNA for the CDR3: TGTGCCAGCAGTTTCGGGGACAGGCCCTACGAGCAGTACTTC.

The V and J genes are TRBV5-4 and TRBJ1-1; 8 nucleotides align to TRBD1. Trimming took 1 base from V and 4 from J; bases not matched to a gene: 0. This CDR3 spans 13 amino acids. Germline values: CDR1 SGHNT, CDR2 YYREEE (reference sequence). The CDR3 reads CASSLTGGTEAFF. The CDR3 nucleotides are TGTGCCAGCAGCTTGACAGGGGGCACTGAAGCTTTCTTT.

The chain employs TRBV9 and TRBJ1-1; D remains unclear. The CDR3 is 13 residues long. Per the germline V gene, CDR1 is SGDLS and CDR2 is YYNGEE. With 1 base removed from V and 4 bases from J, the gap between germline ends came to 8 bases. CDR3 in DNA: TGTGCCAGCAGCGTAAGCCCGCGCACTGAAGCTTTCTTT. Amino acids: CASSVSPRTEAFF.

V gene TRBV18 combines with J gene TRBJ2-5; perhaps TRBD1 as D (5 bases). The CDR3 has 13 residues. The V gene's germline CDR1 is KGHSH and CDR2 LQKENI. V was trimmed by 3 bases and J by 5 bases, leaving 10 bases between them. The CDR3 is CASSPDSSETQYF. In DNA, the CDR3 is TGTGCCAGCTCACCCGACAGCTCGGAGACCCAGTACTTC.

This rearrangement joins TRBV7-9 to TRBJ2-4; the match to TRBD2 covers 7 bases. The germline V gene has CDR1 SEHNR and CDR2 FQNEAQ (reference sequence). The V segment lost 5 bases and the J segment 1 base; nucleotides outside the gene matches: 5. This CDR3 contains 15 residues. The CDR3 sequence: CASSMSGGAKNIQYF. Here the CDR3 DNA reads TGTGCCAGCAGCATGTCCGGGGGGGCCAAAAACATTCAGTACTTC. The complete variable domain, with remaining parts taken from reference TRBV7-9 and TRBJ2-4, reads DTGVSQNPRHKITKRGQNVTFRCDPISEHNRLYWYRQTLGQGPEFLTYFQNEAQLEKSRLLSDRFSAERPKGSFSTLEIQRTEQGDSAMYLCASSMSGGAKNIQYFGAGTRLSVL.

This chain joins TRBV11-2 and TRBJ2-3, with no clear D. CDR3 length equals 14 residues. Germline V CDR1 and CDR2: SGHAT, FQNNGV. Trimming left V 1 base short and J 5 bases short, with 10 bases between. As DNA, the CDR3 is TGTGCCAGCAGCTTAGCTAGACGAGGAGATACGCAGTATTTT. This codes for CASSLARRGDTQYF.

V and J are TRBV6-5 and TRBJ1-5; D is undetermined. V dropped 4 bases and J dropped 4 bases, with 8 bases sitting between them. Germline V gene lookup returns CDR1 MNHEY and CDR2 SVGAGI. The CDR3 runs to 13 residues. The CDR3 is CASSLAVNQPQHF. The CDR3 DNA sequence: TGTGCCAGCAGTTTGGCCGTTAATCAGCCCCAGCATTTT.

The V gene is TRBV11-2, the J gene TRBJ1-4; 8 bases line up with TRBD1. CDR3 length: 17 amino acids. V dropped 5 bases and J dropped 4; count of bases not matched to a gene: 12. Germline-derived CDR1 and CDR2 are SGHAT and FQNNGV. In nucleotides, the CDR3 is TGTGCCAGCAGCCTCCGAGGGAGACAGGGGTTTAATGAAAAACTGTTTTTT. Translation gives CASSLRGRQGFNEKLFF.